This T cell receptor beta chain was retrieved from a study of blood T cell repertoires in COVID-19. Study summary: Whether acute or convalescent, the COVID-19 samples came from the United States, Italy and Spain.

Assay: immunoSEQ multiplex PCR; the TCRdb copy retains only in-frame clones and omits some. The sample records some 300,000 clones, about 90% being singletons. The length of the CDR3 is 16 residues. Germline values: CDR1 SGHNT, CDR2 YYREEE (reference sequence). Trimming removed 4 bases from V and 5 bases from J; junction bases left unmatched: 14. Input material: peripheral blood. This clonotype was obtained from a woman aged 50 to 60 with COVID-19, enrolled during active disease. The chain recombines TRBV5-4 with TRBJ2-5; 7 nucleotides match TRBD1. The CDR3 here is CASSRPARDRRETQYF. The CDR3 DNA follows: TGTGCCAGCAGCAGGCCTGCCCGGGACAGAAGGGAGACCCAGTACTTC.